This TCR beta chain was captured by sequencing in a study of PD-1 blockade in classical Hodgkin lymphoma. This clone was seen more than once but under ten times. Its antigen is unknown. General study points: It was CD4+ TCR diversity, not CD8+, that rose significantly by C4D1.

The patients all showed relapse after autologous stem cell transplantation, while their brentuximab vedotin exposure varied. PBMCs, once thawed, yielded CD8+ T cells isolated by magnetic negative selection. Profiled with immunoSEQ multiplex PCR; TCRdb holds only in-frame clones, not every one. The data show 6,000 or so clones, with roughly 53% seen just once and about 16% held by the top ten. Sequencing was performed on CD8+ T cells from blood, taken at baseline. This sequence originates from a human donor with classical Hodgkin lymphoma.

This chain's CDR3 is CASSFSPYTATDTQYF. In nucleotides, the CDR3 is TGTGCCAGCAGTTTTTCGCCGTATACGGCCACAGATACGCAGTATTTT. The chain uses TRBV28 and TRBJ2-3, with unresolved D. Germline CDR1 and CDR2: MDHEN and SYDVKM. V shed 3 bases and J shed 2 bases, with 15 bases lying between them. This CDR3 comprises 16 residues.